Presented here are 20 T cell receptor beta chains from one specimen sequenced in a study of cytomegalovirus exposure and HLA in healthy donors. Primers for the PCR totalled 60 Vbeta and 13 Jbeta. Measured with immunoSEQ multiplex PCR; TCRdb has only the in-frame clones, and not every one. The data show 100,000 to 150,000 clones, about 84% seen once. Sequencing was done on a sample of PBMCs. These receptors were collected from a man aged 18-30 years in good health and CMV-seropositive.

The DNA for the CDR3 is TGTGCCAGCAGTGAGGCCAGAGGGACTGAGCAAGAGACCCAGTACTTC. Translation: CASSEARGTEQETQYF. The gene calls are TRBV6-1 and TRBJ2-5; possibly TRBD2 for D (6 bases). V lost 3 bases to trimming and J lost 2 bases, with 16 bases between them. Germline V gene lookup returns CDR1 MNHNS and CDR2 SASEGT. The CDR3 is 16 amino acids.

The chain joins TRBV6-1 to TRBJ1-5; 7 bases are a match to TRBD1. The CDR3 covers 18 residues. With V trimmed by 3 bases and J by 4 bases, 15 bases remained unmatched. Germline V CDR1 and CDR2: MNHNS, SASEGT. In nucleotides, the CDR3 is TGTGCCAGCAGTGATCGTCGACAGGGAGCTTTCGGGAATCAGCCCCAGCATTTT. Residues: CASSDRRQGAFGNQPQHF.

V usage is TRBV6-1 and J usage is TRBJ1-6; D not certain. CDR3 size: 13 residues. V gave up 0 bases and J gave up 9 bases, with 6 bases separating them. Germline CDR1 MNHNS, CDR2 SASEGT. The CDR3 DNA sequence: TGTGCCAGCAGTGAAGCCGGAGGTTCACCCCTCCACTTT. Amino acid sequence: CASSEAGGSPLHF.

As concerns this clone: One end of the junction varies from germline; a read error may be responsible. The gene calls are TRBV7-7 and TRBJ2-3; maybe TRBD2 (6 bases). This CDR3 has 14 residues. The germline CDR1 and CDR2 sequences are SSHAT and FNYEAQ (reference sequence). CDR3: CASSPNPGLDTQYF. CDR3 nucleotides: TGTGCTAGCAGCCCTAATCCGGGACTTGATACGCAGTATTTT.

J is TRBJ1-2 and V is TRBV7-6; weak D call: TRBD1 (5 bases). This CDR3 has 15 residues. The ends were cut back, 5 bases at V and 5 bases at J, with 18 bases in the middle. The germline V gene has CDR1 SGHVS and CDR2 FNYEAQ. The CDR3 sequence is CASSPTGRGNYGYTF. In DNA, the CDR3 is TGTGCCAGCAGCCCCACGGGGAGGGGTAATTATGGCTACACCTTC.

This chain links TRBV9 with TRBJ2-3, with a possible D match to TRBD1 (5 bases). This CDR3 spans 16 amino acids. Trimming took off 4 bases at V and 0 bases at J, with 15 bases between the two ends. Germline CDR1 is SGDLS and CDR2 is YYNGEE. The CDR3 DNA reads as TGTGCCAGCAGCCCCCGGACACGAGCTAGCACAGATACGCAGTATTTT. It yields the protein CASSPRTRASTDTQYF.

This clone was found a few times. The genes are TRBV10-3 and TRBJ2-2; the D is unclear. Trimming took 6 bases from V and 7 from J, leaving 9 bases between them. The CDR3 has 12 amino acids. Per the germline V gene, CDR1 is ENHRY and CDR2 is SYGVKD. This CDR3 reads CAIRLNGGELFF. The DNA of the CDR3 is TGTGCCATCAGACTCAACGGCGGGGAGCTGTTTTTT.

This sequence joins TRBV2 and TRBJ1-2; no clear D gene. The V gene lost 4 bases and the J gene lost 7 bases, with 19 bases spanning the gap. The CDR3 is 15 amino acids. CDR1 and CDR2 (germline): SNHLY, FYNNEI. The CDR3 DNA reads TGTGCCAGCAGTGCAATCCTGCAGGATAGTGGTGGCTACACCTTC. The encoded protein is CASSAILQDSGGYTF.

The gene calls are TRBV10-3 and TRBJ2-5, with unresolved D. V was trimmed by 2 bases and J by 4 bases, leaving 8 bases between them. The V gene's germline CDR1 is ENHRY and CDR2 SYGVKD. This CDR3 has 13 residues. CDR3 DNA: TGTGCCATCAGTGAGAATCCGGGAGAGACCCAGTACTTC. Protein product: CAISENPGETQYF.

The chain recombines TRBV6-6 with TRBJ1-2, with 12 bases aligning to TRBD1. This CDR3 has 14 residues. With V trimmed by 6 bases and J by 8 bases, 7 bases remained unmatched. Germline CDR1 MNHNY, CDR2 SVGAGI (reference sequence). The CDR3 DNA reads as TGTGCCAGCAGCAGGGACAGGGGGCTTGGGGGCTACACCTTC. Its protein product is CASSRDRGLGGYTF.

The chain has TRBV4-3 and TRBJ2-7; D call uncertain. The CDR3 covers 13 residues. Germline CDR1 is LGHNA and CDR2 is YSLEER. V lost 0 bases, J lost 6 bases, and 9 bases lay in between. In DNA form, the CDR3 reads TGCGCCAGCAGCCAAGATCCCTCTAGCGAGCAGTACTTC. This codes for CASSQDPSSEQYF.

The chain employs TRBV7-9 and TRBJ2-3; D is unclear. The germline CDR1 and CDR2 sequences are SEHNR and FQNEAQ (reference sequence). There are 12 residues in the CDR3. The V end was cut by 4 bases, the J end by 2 bases, with 4 bases between. CDR3 sequence: CASSYHTDTQYF. CDR3 nucleotide sequence: TGTGCCAGCAGCTATCACACAGATACGCAGTATTTT.

The chain employs TRBV19 and TRBJ1-3, with a tentative D call TRBD1 (5 bases). There are 14 residues in the CDR3. Germline V CDR1 and CDR2: LNHDA, SQIVND (reference sequence). The V end lost 1 base, the J end lost 4 bases, and 8 bases lay between the germline ends. The CDR3 DNA sequence: TGTGCCAGTAGTATAGGGGGCGCCGGAAACACCATATATTTT. This encodes CASSIGGAGNTIYF.

The V gene is TRBV27, the J gene TRBJ1-1, with D perhaps matching TRBD1 (5 bases). V was clipped by 4 bases and J by 5 bases, with 17 bases between them. This CDR3 region has 15 residues. Germline V gene lookup returns CDR1 MNHEY and CDR2 SMNVEV (reference sequence). CDR3 in DNA: TGTGCCAGCAGTTGGGGCCCCCTTGCGAGAACTGAAGCTTTCTTT. It translates to CASSWGPLARTEAFF.

This clone is a singleton in its sample. The J gene is TRBJ2-5, the V gene TRBV7-2; tentatively, D is TRBD2 (6 bases). V gave up 0 bases and J gave up 6 bases, with 17 bases separating them. This CDR3 region has 16 residues. Germline assignment: CDR1 SGHTA and CDR2 FQGNSA. This chain's CDR3 is CASSLAVLATGKTQYF. The CDR3 DNA follows: TGTGCCAGCAGCTTAGCTGTACTAGCCACGGGGAAGACCCAGTACTTC.

The V call is TRBV2, the J call TRBJ1-2, with 10 bases fitting TRBD1. This CDR3 is 12 amino acids long. J lost 4 bases, V lost 11 bases, and 4 bases had no gene match. Germline CDR1 SNHLY, CDR2 FYNNEI. Here the CDR3 reads CADWTGGYGYTF. In DNA, the CDR3 is TGTGCCGACTGGACAGGGGGCTATGGCTACACCTTC. Using reference TRBV2 and TRBJ1-2 for the parts outside the CDR3, the full variable domain is EPEVTQTPSHQVTQMGQEVILRCVPISNHLYFYWYRQILGQKVEFLVSFYNNEISEKSEIFDDQFSVERPDGSNFTLKIRSTKLEDSAMYFCADWTGGYGYTFGSGTRLTVV.

The chain employs TRBV19 and TRBJ2-1, with D possibly matching TRBD1 (6 bases). The V gene lost 10 bases and the J gene lost 10 bases, with 23 bases spanning the gap. The CDR3 is 14 residues long. CDR1 and CDR2 (germline): LNHDA, SQIVND (reference sequence). The CDR3 DNA reads as TGTGCCACTGGGACACGGAATACTGGTTTAGAGCAGTTCTTC. Translated: CATGTRNTGLEQFF.

V gene TRBV2 combines with J gene TRBJ1-2, with D unresolved. The CDR3 runs 16 residues. Germline CDR1 reads SNHLY; CDR2 reads FYNNEI. V was trimmed by 0 bases and J by 3 bases, leaving 14 bases between them. CDR3: CASSEALRGSDYGYTF. In nucleotides, the CDR3 is TGTGCCAGCAGTGAAGCGCTTCGGGGAAGCGACTATGGCTACACCTTC.

The chain recombines TRBV11-2 with TRBJ1-6, with D unclear. The CDR3 contains 18 residues. Trimming shortened V by 4 bases and J by 9 bases, and 25 bases separated the two germline ends. In germline, CDR1 is SGHAT, CDR2 FQNNGV. Here the CDR3 DNA reads TGTGCCAGCAGCTCCGGGAGAGGGAACGCTCGGGGTAGTTCACCCCTCCACTTT. It codes for CASSSGRGNARGSSPLHF.

CDR3 nucleotides: TGTGCCAGCAGCTTAGGTCTTGAACAGGGTAGTTATGGCTACACCTTC. Translation gives CASSLGLEQGSYGYTF. The chain links TRBV7-2 to TRBJ1-2, with TRBD1 as a possible D gene (6 bases). This CDR3 has 16 amino acids. The germline V gene has CDR1 SGHTA and CDR2 FQGNSA. V was clipped by 1 base and J by 5 bases, with 17 bases between them.